This entry describes one TCR beta chain. This entry is derived from a study of T cell changes during pregnancy in multiple sclerosis. The CDR3 is 14 residues long. V trimming: 11 bases; J trimming: 5 bases; junction bases outside the gene matches: 9. Germline assignment: CDR1 ENHRY and CDR2 SYGVKD. Sequencing was performed with immunoSEQ multiplex PCR; in TCRdb, only in-frame clones are kept and a portion is missing. The data contain 45,000 to 60,000 clones, approximately 92% of them seen just once; the ten biggest clones take up approximately 0.67%. This sequence originates from a female donor with multiple sclerosis, enrolled in a pregnancy study. The chain has TRBV10-3 and TRBJ2-3, with TRBD2 matching 11 bases. The sequences come from CD4+ T cells from peripheral blood mononuclear cells, collected in the third trimester of pregnancy. The CDR3 sequence: CAEHSGRAQDTQYF. For the CDR3, the DNA is TGTGCCGAACATAGCGGGAGGGCCCAAGATACGCAGTATTTT.